These 18 T cell receptor beta chains originate from one sample sequenced in a study of post-analysis software for immune sequencing data. The study, taken as a whole, reports: Patients had higher frequencies than controls of about five TRBV segments, including TRBV5-6, TRBV5-1 and TRBV20-1.

Unique-molecular-identifier-tagged TCR beta cDNA libraries were used. One entry per CDR3 protein, called by TCRdb with MiXCR from the PCR reads. The data hold a few hundred thousand distinct CDR3 sequences, with less than 40% observed a single time. No antigens are known for them. The sample comprised blood. The origin of the receptors is a girl aged 10-17 years with multiple sclerosis.

The V and J genes are TRBV20-1 and TRBJ2-7; 9 bases map to TRBD1. This CDR3 is 15 amino acids long. Germline V lookup: CDR1 DFQATT, CDR2 SNEGSKA (reference sequence). V gave up 2 bases and J gave up 2 bases; unmatched junction bases: 7. The CDR3 protein is CSARLPGQGTYEQYF. The CDR3 coding sequence is TGCAGTGCTAGATTACCGGGACAGGGAACCTACGAGCAGTACTTC.

The rearrangement uses TRBV6-5 and TRBJ1-1, with 9 bases lining up with TRBD1. Germline loops: CDR1 MNHEY, CDR2 SVGAGI. V gave up 5 bases and J gave up 5 bases; unmatched junction bases: 6. The CDR3 is 14 amino acids. DNA for the CDR3: TGTGCCAGCAGTCCCGGACAGGGGTGGACTGAAGCTTTCTTT. As protein: CASSPGQGWTEAFF.

This rearrangement joins TRBV12-3 or TRBV12-4 to TRBJ2-3; the D gene is possibly TRBD2 (5 bases). V was pared by 1 base and J by 5 bases, with 16 bases between. CDR3 size: 16 residues. The CDR3 protein is CASSLGLFSEGDTQYF. The CDR3 DNA reads as TGTGCCAGCAGTTTAGGGCTTTTCTCCGAGGGAGATACGCAGTATTTT.

This sequence joins TRBV7-2 and TRBJ2-1; a possible D gene is TRBD1 (5 bases). The ends were cut back, 1 base at V and 0 bases at J, with 13 bases in the middle. CDR3 length: 17 amino acids. Germline lookup yields CDR1 SGHTA and CDR2 FQGNSA. CDR3 amino acids: CASSLGVSQGSYNEQFF. The CDR3 DNA reads TGTGCCAGCAGCTTAGGTGTCAGCCAGGGCTCCTACAATGAGCAGTTCTTC.

In its sample, this clonotype was seen a few times. V and J are TRBV12-3 or TRBV12-4 and TRBJ2-1; the D call may be TRBD1 or TRBD2 (6 bases each). This CDR3 is 16 amino acids long. V was trimmed by 2 bases and J by 3 bases, leaving 14 bases between them. The CDR3 loop reads CASSLSGGRFYNEQFF. DNA of the CDR3: TGTGCCAGCAGTTTATCTGGGGGGCGCTTCTACAATGAGCAGTTCTTC.

This clonotype was seen a few times. V is TRBV14 and J is TRBJ2-3, with D possibly TRBD2 on 6 matching bases. The CDR3 has 14 amino acids. Germline V gene lookup returns CDR1 SGHDN and CDR2 FVKESK. V lost 3 bases and J 10 bases, leaving 17 bases between the germline ends. CDR3 sequence (DNA): TGTGCCAGCAGCCAGGGACTCCGCTCGCTGTCGCAGTATTTT. It codes for CASSQGLRSLSQYF.

The rearrangement uses TRBV7-6 and TRBJ2-1, with 10 bases aligning to TRBD2. J was trimmed by 6 bases and V by 1 base; bases with no gene match: 6. CDR1 and CDR2 from the germline V gene are SGHVS and FNYEAQ. The CDR3 runs to 16 residues. This CDR3 is CASSLVAQRGGNEQFF. Here the CDR3 DNA reads TGTGCCAGCAGCTTAGTGGCCCAGCGGGGGGGCAATGAGCAGTTCTTC.

This clonotype was counted only a few times. The chain links TRBV27 to TRBJ2-5; 7 positions match TRBD2. The germline V gene has CDR1 MNHEY and CDR2 SMNVEV (reference sequence). V was clipped by 6 bases and J by 4 bases; unmatched bases: 11. The CDR3 runs 15 residues. CDR3 region: CASRTLLGGGETQYF. The CDR3, as DNA: TGTGCCAGCAGAACCCTCTTGGGGGGGGGAGAGACCCAGTACTTC.

The chain carries TRBV7-9 and TRBJ2-3; 11 bases line up with TRBD2. CDR1 is SEHNR, CDR2 FQNEAQ, per germline (reference sequence). Losses at the gene ends were 5 bases for V and 1 base for J; bases not matched to a gene: 8. The CDR3 runs to 17 residues. CDR3 nucleotide sequence: TGTGCCAGCAGCGAAACTTTGGGACTAGCGGGCACAGATACGCAGTATTTT. Protein: CASSETLGLAGTDTQYF.

The chain recombines TRBV7-2 with TRBJ1-1, with D unresolved. This CDR3 spans 12 amino acids. V lost 3 bases and J 7 bases, leaving 9 bases between the germline ends. Germline values: CDR1 SGHTA, CDR2 FQGNSA. This CDR3 reads CASSFGRLEAFF. As DNA, the CDR3 is TGTGCCAGCAGCTTCGGACGGCTTGAAGCTTTCTTT.

This chain links TRBV3-1 with TRBJ1-1; D ambiguous. Germline V lookup: CDR1 LGHDT, CDR2 YNNKEL (reference sequence). The CDR3 length is 13 residues. V was clipped by 4 bases and J by 1 base, with 7 bases between them. The CDR3, as DNA: TGTGCCAGCAGCCGAGTTCCGAACACTGAAGCTTTCTTT. Protein: CASSRVPNTEAFF. Looking up the rest from reference TRBV3-1 and TRBJ1-1 gives the full variable domain: DTAVSQTPKYLVTQMGNDKSIKCEQNLGHDTMYWYKQDSKKFLKIMFSYNNKELIINETVPNRFSPKSPDKAHLNLHINSLELGDSAVYFCASSRVPNTEAFFGQGTRLTVV.

This clonotype was counted between two and nine times. The chain links TRBV6-5 to TRBJ2-2; D perhaps matches TRBD1 (6 bases). CDR1 is MNHEY and CDR2 is SVGAGI in the germline V gene. The CDR3 is 13 amino acids. The CDR3 sequence is CAAVGANTGELFF. DNA of the CDR3: TGTGCGGCCGTGGGGGCAAACACCGGGGAGCTGTTTTTT.

V gene TRBV6-5 combines with J gene TRBJ2-1, with 9 bases identical to TRBD2. Trimming cost V 5 bases and J 5 bases; bases outside gene matches: 7. This CDR3 contains 15 residues. Germline loops: CDR1 MNHEY, CDR2 SVGAGI. CDR3 DNA: TGTGCCAGCAGTCCGCCTAGCGGGGCCCACAATGAGCAGTTCTTC. Its protein is CASSPPSGAHNEQFF.

The J gene is TRBJ2-5, the V gene TRBV5-1; D uncertain. Germline lookup yields CDR1 SGHRS and CDR2 YFSETQ. CDR3 length: 14 amino acids. Trimming took off 4 bases at V and 4 bases at J, with 14 bases between the two ends. CDR3 coding DNA: TGCGCCAGCAGCCCGACCGTTACGGGAGAGACCCAGTACTTC. It is translated as CASSPTVTGETQYF.

The chain employs TRBV5-1 and TRBJ2-5, with a possible D match to TRBD1 (6 bases). The germline V gene encodes CDR1 SGHRS and CDR2 YFSETQ. V lost 2 bases and J lost 5, with 16 bases in between. CDR3 length: 15 amino acids. This CDR3 reads CASSLGTQPRETQYF. The CDR3 coding sequence is TGCGCCAGCAGCTTAGGGACACAACCTAGGGAGACCCAGTACTTC.

Concerning this clonotype itself: Germline and junction disagree at one end, which may indicate a read error. This chain links TRBV28 with TRBJ2-3; 12 nucleotides agree with TRBD2. The CDR3 length is 16 residues. CDR1 and CDR2 (germline): MDHEN, SYDVKM. The CDR3 nucleotides read TGTGCCAGCAGCTTGCTAGCGGGGGGGCCCTCAGATACGCGGTATTTT. This translates into CASSLLAGGPSDTRYF.

This clonotype was found a few times. V usage is TRBV7-3 and J usage is TRBJ2-3; tentatively, D is TRBD2 (5 bases). The CDR3 spans 16 residues. Germline V CDR1 and CDR2: SGHTA, FQGTGA. Trimming removed 1 base from V and 4 bases from J, with 15 bases in between. The CDR3: CASSLKGYGESDTQYF. The CDR3 nucleotides read TGTGCCAGCAGCTTAAAGGGCTATGGGGAGTCAGATACGCAGTATTTT.

V usage is TRBV29-1 and J usage is TRBJ1-2; D call uncertain. Germline CDR1 SQVTM, CDR2 ANQGSEA. This CDR3 spans 12 amino acids. V was cut by 7 bases and J by 4 bases, with 13 bases left in between. CDR3 coding DNA: TGCAGCGCAGCACTCCCGAGCTATGGCTACACCTTC. This encodes CSAALPSYGYTF.